The TCR beta chain under discussion was sequenced for a study of T cell repertoires in cytomegalovirus infection. This clonotype was seen ten or more times. Its antigen is not identified. Each CDR3 protein is one row after TCRdb ran MiXCR on the reads. The table records some 310,000 distinct CDR3 sequences, 20% to 30% of them present only once. Germline V gene data show CDR1 as LGHNA and CDR2 as YNFKEQ. The V segment lost 4 bases and the J segment 8 bases; nucleotides outside the gene matches: 11. The CDR3 extends over 15 amino acids. The TCR comes from a human donor in good health (CMV status not recorded). Some clones in this sample may be carry-over from other donors' samples. The gene calls are TRBV4-2 and TRBJ1-2; 9 bases line up with TRBD1. The sequences come from cultured PBMCs, collected from culture after CMV antigen stimulation. The CDR3 DNA follows: TGTGCCAGCAGCCTCGGCCAGGGACAGGGTTGGGGCTACACCTTC. Residues: CASSLGQGQGWGYTF.